The 27 T cell receptor beta chains reported below all come from one sample, sequenced in a study of T cells in women clearing cervical HPV infection. TCRdb keeps only in-frame clones here, not all; method: immunoSEQ multiplex PCR. Here the sample table reports 29,000 or so clones. Source material: blood buffy coat. The receptors derive from a woman aged 18 to 75 with a cervical HPV16 infection that either progressed to CIN3+ or cleared (not recorded which).

Notes on this clone: Read data end 3 residues before the CDR3 end; the end is taken from the germline J gene. The V and J genes are TRBV18 and TRBJ2-7; TRBD1 matches 10 bases. Trimming at V came to 2 bases and at J to 5 bases, leaving 9 bases not matched to a gene. Germline CDR1 reads KGHSH; CDR2 reads LQKENI. The CDR3 spans 16 residues. This CDR3 reads CASSPSPGQGKNEQYF. Partial CDR3 DNA: TGTGCCAGCTCACCATCTCCGGGACAGGGGAAGAACGAG.

As to this clone: Coverage ceases 3 residues before the CDR3 finishes, and the germline J gene fills in the end. This sequence joins TRBV13 and TRBJ1-1; TRBD1 matches 7 bases. Germline CDR1 reads PRHDT; CDR2 reads FYEKMQ (reference sequence). The V segment lost 6 bases and the J segment 4 bases; nucleotides outside the gene matches: 8. The CDR3 loop spans 14 amino acids. Incomplete CDR3 DNA: TGTGCCAGCAGTAACGTACAGGGGATCACTGAA. It specifies CASSNVQGITE. The whole CDR3 reads CASSNVQGITEAFF.

As regards this clone: The read comes to an end 3 residues before the CDR3 does, leaving the germline J gene to fill in the end. This chain joins TRBV9 and TRBJ2-5; D is ambiguous. V lost 0 bases to trimming and J lost 1 base, with 7 bases between them. Germline CDR1 SGDLS, CDR2 YYNGEE. The length of the CDR3 is 14 residues. The CDR3 loop reads CASSVEQFQETQYF. Partial CDR3 DNA: TGTGCCAGCAGCGTAGAACAGTTCCAAGAGACC.

Remarks on this clone: The read ends 3 residues shy of where the CDR3 ends; the end is completed using the germline J gene. The rearrangement joins TRBV2 to TRBJ1-2; a weak D match, TRBD1 (5 bases). The ends were cut back, 9 bases at V and 2 bases at J, with 10 bases in the middle. The length of the CDR3 is 12 residues. Germline V gives CDR1 SNHLY, CDR2 FYNNEI. CDR3: CARTEANYGYTF. CDR3 DNA, as far as it was read: TGTGCCAGGACAGAAGCGAACTATGGC.

As to this clone: The CDR3 end lies 3 residues beyond the end of the read and is filled in from the germline J gene. V is TRBV29-1 and J is TRBJ1-2; perhaps TRBD1 as D (6 bases). Trimming took 6 bases from V and 6 from J, leaving 14 bases between them. CDR3 size: 12 residues. Germline lookup yields CDR1 SQVTM and CDR2 ANQGSEA. The CDR3 DNA, read in part, is TGCAGCGTCCGGGGAGGGGGGGATGGC. It codes for CSVRGGGDG. The CDR3 reads in full as CSVRGGGDGYTF. Together with reference TRBV29-1 and TRBJ1-2, the CDR3 gives the full variable domain: SAVISQKPSRDICQRGTSLTIQCQVDSQVTMMFWYRQQPGQSLTLIATANQGSEATYESGFVIDKFPISRPNLTFSTLTVSNMSPEDSSIYLCSVRGGGDGYTFGSGTRLTVV.

Of note for this clone: The read ends 3 residues early relative to the CDR3; the germline J gene fills the gap. The rearrangement links TRBV12-3 or TRBV12-4 to TRBJ1-6; TRBD1 is a possible D gene (5 bases). V dropped 4 bases and J dropped 6 bases, with 10 bases sitting between them. The CDR3 extends over 14 amino acids. The CDR3 loop reads CASSYQGGNSPLHF. CDR3 DNA (partial): TGTGCCAGCAGTTACCAGGGAGGTAATTCACCC.

Of note for this clone: Read coverage stops 3 residues before the CDR3 terminus; the germline J gene supplies the remainder. The chain uses TRBV10-1 and TRBJ2-7; 7 nucleotides line up with TRBD2. The CDR3 spans 13 residues. V shed 5 bases and J 2 bases; nucleotides not matched to a gene: 3. Per the germline V gene, CDR1 is WNHNN and CDR2 is SYGVQD (reference sequence). CDR3 protein: CASSSGGTYEQYF. CDR3 DNA, as far as it was read: TGCGCCAGCAGTTCGGGGGGAACCTACGAG.

Comment on this clone: The sequenced fragment ends 3 residues before the CDR3 boundary, so the rest is inferred from the germline J gene. The rearrangement joins TRBV5-1 to TRBJ2-5, with D unclear. This CDR3 is built from 13 residues. Looked up from germline, CDR1 is SGHRS and CDR2 is YFSETQ. Trimming cost V 1 base and J 5 bases, with 9 bases left between them. The CDR3 sequence is CASSLNTLETQYF. Partial CDR3 DNA: TGCGCCAGCAGCTTGAATACTCTTGAGACC.

Concerning this clone itself: The DNA ends 3 residues before the CDR3 does, and the rest of the CDR3 is filled in from the germline J gene. This chain joins TRBV18 and TRBJ1-2; D unresolved. The V gene's germline CDR1 is KGHSH and CDR2 LQKENI. The CDR3 sequence is 16 residues long. The CDR3 region is CASSPPESGMWNDYTF. CDR3 DNA (partial): TGTGCCAGCTCACCACCAGAAAGCGGAATGTGGAATGAC.

Remarks on this clone: The missing CDR3 end, 3 residues past where the read stops, is filled in from the germline J gene. The chain recombines TRBV11-2 with TRBJ1-6; 7 bases map to TRBD1. V shed 2 bases and J 7 bases; nucleotides not matched to a gene: 2. The CDR3 extends over 14 amino acids. Germline-derived CDR1 and CDR2 are SGHAT and FQNNGV. The part of the CDR3 DNA that was read is TGTGCCAGCAGCTTACAAGGGGGCAATTCACCC. Translation: CASSLQGGNSP. The full CDR3 protein reads CASSLQGGNSPLHF.

Comments on this clone: The read stops 3 residues short of the end of the CDR3; the missing end is completed from the germline J gene. The V gene is TRBV12-5, the J gene TRBJ1-5; 9 bases line up with TRBD1. CDR3 size: 19 residues. V shed 2 bases and J 0 bases; nucleotides not matched to a gene: 11. The germline gives CDR1 LGHNT, CDR2 FRNRAP. The CDR3 loop is CASGLSYGTGMYSNQPQHF. Incomplete CDR3 DNA: TGTGCTAGTGGTTTGTCGTATGGGACAGGGATGTATAGCAATCAGCCC.

Regarding this clone: The read comes to an end 3 residues before the CDR3 does, leaving the germline J gene to fill in the end. This chain uses TRBV10-3 with TRBJ2-5, with D perhaps TRBD1 or TRBD2 (5 bases each). Germline CDR1 is ENHRY and CDR2 is SYGVKD. The CDR3 contains 13 residues. Trimming took 6 bases from V and 4 from J, leaving 12 bases between them. CDR3 region: CAISKTEGETQYF. The part of the CDR3 DNA that was read is TGTGCCATCAGCAAGACAGAGGGAGAGACC.

As regards this clone: The CDR3 goes on 3 residues after the read ends, and that part is filled in from the germline J gene. V is TRBV19 and J is TRBJ1-6, with D maybe TRBD1 (5 bases). This CDR3 is 14 amino acids long. V was pared by 10 bases and J by 0 bases, with 10 bases between. From germline, CDR1 is LNHDA and CDR2 SQIVND (reference sequence). The CDR3 protein is CATRQSSYNSPLHF. Incomplete CDR3 DNA: TGTGCCACCCGACAGAGCTCCTATAATTCACCC.

For this clone: The read finishes 3 residues shy of the CDR3 end, and the germline J gene is used to complete it. The chain couples TRBV29-1 to TRBJ1-2; tentative D call: TRBD1 (5 bases). The germline gives CDR1 SQVTM, CDR2 ANQGSEA. V was cut by 7 bases and J by 2 bases, with 11 bases left in between. The CDR3 has 12 residues. Partial CDR3 DNA: TGCAGCGCCGGGACTGGGAACTATGGC. Its translation is CSAGTGNYG. The entire CDR3 is CSAGTGNYGYTF.

In regard to this clone: The DNA ends 3 residues before the CDR3 does, and the rest of the CDR3 is filled in from the germline J gene. The chain carries TRBV10-3 and TRBJ2-3; no reliable D call. Germline V gene lookup returns CDR1 ENHRY and CDR2 SYGVKD. CDR3 length: 13 residues. Trimming took 3 bases from V and 4 from J, leaving 8 bases between them. The DNA read from the CDR3 is TGTGCCATCAGTGACGTCAGTGCAGATACG. As protein: CAISDVSADT. The entire CDR3 sequence reads CAISDVSADTQYF.

The sequenced CDR3 bases are TGTGCCTGGAGTAGTTCCGGAGATACG. As protein: CAWSSSGDT. The entire CDR3 protein reads CAWSSSGDTQYF. This chain links TRBV30 with TRBJ2-3; no clear D. The read halts 3 residues ahead of the CDR3 end, with the missing end drawn from the germline J gene. Deletions cut 2 bases from V and 5 bases from J, with 8 bases between. CDR1 and CDR2 (germline): GTSNPN, SVGIG (reference sequence). CDR3 length equals 12 residues.

For this clone: The read is 3 residues too short to cover the CDR3 end, so that end is filled in from the germline J gene. The rearrangement joins TRBV19 to TRBJ2-6; 7 nucleotides match TRBD1. Germline V gene lookup returns CDR1 LNHDA and CDR2 SQIVND (reference sequence). The CDR3 extends over 19 amino acids. V trimming: 2 bases; J trimming: 0 bases; junction bases outside the gene matches: 10. CDR3 loop: CASSIYRDSGISGANVLTF. The covered CDR3 bases are TGTGCCAGTAGTATATACCGGGACAGCGGAATCTCTGGGGCCAACGTC.

About this clone itself: The DNA ends 3 residues before the CDR3 does, and the rest of the CDR3 is filled in from the germline J gene. The V gene is TRBV19, the J gene TRBJ2-4; D is uncertain. V shed 5 bases and J shed 0 bases, with 14 bases lying between them. The length of the CDR3 is 16 residues. Germline CDR1 LNHDA, CDR2 SQIVND (reference sequence). The CDR3 reads CASSGPRPLAKNIQYF. CDR3 DNA (partial): TGTGCCAGTAGTGGTCCGAGGCCCCTAGCCAAAAACATT.

Details on this clone: The CDR3 end is not reached by the read, which stops 3 residues before it; the germline J gene fills it in. V usage is TRBV19 and J usage is TRBJ2-7; D is unresolved. The CDR3 covers 13 residues. Germline V lookup: CDR1 LNHDA, CDR2 SQIVND (reference sequence). V shed 3 bases and J shed 6 bases, with 12 bases lying between them. The sequenced part of the CDR3 DNA is TGTGCCAGTAGTATCTCAGGTAGACGCGAG. Amino acids: CASSISGRRE. The complete CDR3 reads CASSISGRREQYF. The entire variable domain, with the rest obtained from reference TRBV19 and TRBJ2-7, is as follows: DGGITQSPKYLFRKEGQNVTLSCEQNLNHDAMYWYRQDPGQGLRLIYYSQIVNDFQKGDIAEGYSVSREKKESFPLTVTSAQKNPTAFYLCASSISGRREQYFGPGTRLTVT.

Concerning this clone itself: The read terminates 3 residues before the CDR3 end, so the remaining end is supplied by the germline J gene. The V gene is TRBV18, the J gene TRBJ1-3; 7 nucleotides agree with TRBD1. Germline V gives CDR1 KGHSH, CDR2 LQKENI. V lost 3 bases, J lost 5 bases, and 4 bases stayed unmatched. This CDR3 is 14 amino acids long. CDR3 protein: CASSPGDRRNTIYF. Partial CDR3 DNA: TGTGCCAGCTCACCGGGGGACAGACGAAACACC.

With regard to this clone: From the germline J gene comes the end of the CDR3, since the read stops 3 residues before it. The rearrangement links TRBV7-9 to TRBJ2-7; D may be TRBD1 or TRBD2 (5 bases each). Germline V gives CDR1 SEHNR, CDR2 FQNEAQ (reference sequence). V lost 5 bases, J lost 5 bases, and 16 bases lay in between. The CDR3 extends over 14 amino acids. The covered CDR3 bases are TGTGCCAGCAGCCCTACCCTGAGGGGCCACGAG. This encodes CASSPTLRGHE. The full CDR3 sequence reads CASSPTLRGHEQYF. Full variable domain (rest looked up from reference TRBV7-9 and TRBJ2-7): DTGVSQNPRHKITKRGQNVTFRCDPISEHNRLYWYRQTLGQGPEFLTYFQNEAQLEKSRLLSDRFSAERPKGSFSTLEIQRTEQGDSAMYLCASSPTLRGHEQYFGPGTRLTVT.

A word on this clone: The read terminates 3 residues before the CDR3 end, so the remaining end is supplied by the germline J gene. J is TRBJ1-2 and V is TRBV30; maybe TRBD1 (5 bases). The CDR3 covers 12 residues. V was trimmed by 1 base and J by 4 bases, leaving 7 bases between them. CDR1 is GTSNPN and CDR2 is SVGIG in the germline V gene (reference sequence). CDR3 bases read: TGTGCCTGGAGTGGTCAGGGCTATGGC. This sequence encodes CAWSGQGYG. The whole CDR3 sequence reads CAWSGQGYGYTF.

A note on this clone: The CDR3 is cut off 3 residues early in the read; its end comes from the germline J gene. J is TRBJ1-1 and V is TRBV29-1; D is uncertain. V gave up 4 bases and J gave up 2 bases, with 8 bases separating them. From germline, CDR1 is SQVTM and CDR2 ANQGSEA. This CDR3 has 12 amino acids. The covered CDR3 bases are TGCAGCGTTGTTAAGCTAAACACTGAA. This translates into CSVVKLNTE. The entire CDR3 reads CSVVKLNTEAFF.

In the case of this clone: The read ends 3 residues before the CDR3 terminus; that terminus is restored from the germline J gene. J is TRBJ1-2 and V is TRBV7-9; 9 nucleotides line up with TRBD1. Germline-derived CDR1 and CDR2 are SEHNR and FQNEAQ (reference sequence). The CDR3 loop spans 14 amino acids. The V and J ends lost 5 bases and 4 bases, in that order; junction bases with no gene match: 5. The CDR3 loop is CASSAGQGPYGYTF. CDR3 bases read: TGTGCCAGCAGCGCGGGACAGGGCCCCTATGGC. Full variable domain (outside the CDR3, taken from reference TRBV7-9 and TRBJ1-2): DTGVSQNPRHKITKRGQNVTFRCDPISEHNRLYWYRQTLGQGPEFLTYFQNEAQLEKSRLLSDRFSAERPKGSFSTLEIQRTEQGDSAMYLCASSAGQGPYGYTFGSGTRLTVV.

A note on this clone: The read ends 3 residues before the CDR3 terminus; that terminus is restored from the germline J gene. The chain combines TRBV19 with TRBJ1-5, with TRBD1 as a possible D gene (6 bases). V lost 2 bases, J lost 5 bases, and 13 bases lay in between. Germline loops: CDR1 LNHDA, CDR2 SQIVND (reference sequence). The CDR3 sequence is 15 residues long. The CDR3 loop reads CASSISAGTHQPQHF. Incomplete CDR3 DNA: TGTGCCAGTAGTATATCCGCAGGGACACATCAGCCC.

Remarks on this clone: The read finishes 3 residues shy of the CDR3 end, and the germline J gene is used to complete it. J is TRBJ1-4 and V is TRBV12-5; D is possibly TRBD1 (6 bases). Germline assignment: CDR1 LGHNT and CDR2 FRNRAP. This CDR3 spans 17 amino acids. V was cut by 2 bases and J by 4 bases, with 17 bases left in between. The CDR3 region is CASGLPLARGGNEKLFF. The sequenced CDR3 bases are TGTGCTAGTGGTTTGCCACTCGCGCGAGGGGGTAATGAAAAA.

A note on this clone: Read data end 3 residues before the CDR3 end; the end is taken from the germline J gene. The J gene is TRBJ1-1, the V gene TRBV30, with D perhaps matching TRBD1 (5 bases). Germline loops: CDR1 GTSNPN, CDR2 SVGIG (reference sequence). This CDR3 has 13 residues. V was shortened by 3 bases and J by 1 base, with 9 bases between the two germline ends. The DNA read from the CDR3 is TGTGCCTGGAGCGAAACAGGGAACACTGAA. Residues: CAWSETGNTE. The CDR3 reads in full as CAWSETGNTEAFF.